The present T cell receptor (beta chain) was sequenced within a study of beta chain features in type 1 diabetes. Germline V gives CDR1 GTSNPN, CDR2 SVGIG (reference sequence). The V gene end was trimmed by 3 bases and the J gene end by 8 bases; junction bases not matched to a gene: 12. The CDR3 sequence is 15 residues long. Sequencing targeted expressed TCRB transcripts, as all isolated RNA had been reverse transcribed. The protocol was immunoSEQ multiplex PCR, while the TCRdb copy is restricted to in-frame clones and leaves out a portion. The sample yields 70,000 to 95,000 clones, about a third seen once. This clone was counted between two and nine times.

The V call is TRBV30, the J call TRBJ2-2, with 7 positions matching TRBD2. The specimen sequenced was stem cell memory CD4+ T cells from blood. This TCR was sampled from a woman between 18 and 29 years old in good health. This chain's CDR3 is CAWSPKPSGNGELFF. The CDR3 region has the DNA TGTGCCTGGAGCCCAAAGCCAAGCGGGAATGGGGAGCTGTTTTTT.